This T cell receptor (beta chain) was captured by sequencing in a study of identical twins. Study-wide results and limits: Excess sharing by twins proved weaker in beta out-of-frame sequences. Among out-of-frame alpha sequences shared by twins, low generation probability occurred in excess.

A universal primer site was created by template switching, with the cDNA bearing unique molecular identifiers. TCRdb re-analysed the 5' RACE reads in MiXCR, keeping a single row per CDR3 protein. The sample records about 530,000 distinct CDR3 sequences, approximately 20% being singletons. As to this clonotype: Antigen specificity is unknown.

The sample was also reused in another study, on yellow fever vaccine responses in identical twins.

The sample taken for sequencing was CD4+ T cells sorted from blood. The TCR was taken from a woman between 18 and 29 years old in good health.

The CDR3 DNA reads as TGTGCCAGCAGCTTAGCCGAGTCACATCAGCCCCAGCATTTT. Encoded protein: CASSLAESHQPQHF. The chain combines TRBV7-9 with TRBJ1-5; D is unclear. V dropped 0 bases and J dropped 5 bases, with 8 bases sitting between them. The CDR3 is 14 amino acids. From germline, CDR1 is SEHNR and CDR2 FQNEAQ (reference sequence).